The T cell receptor (beta chain) under discussion was sequenced for a study of siplizumab effects on memory and regulatory T cells. On this clone: Its matching antigen is unknown.

Using immunoSEQ multiplex PCR, the repertoire was profiled, and TCRdb retains in-frame clones only, with some absent. The table records approximately 100,000 clones, roughly 94% of them present only once. Points from the study as a whole: Memory T cells appeared less diverse than naive cells, which seemed to contribute substantially to alloresponse.

The CDR3 sequence is 15 residues long. Germline CDR1 and CDR2: GTSNPN and SVGIG (reference sequence). With 0 bases removed from V and 9 bases from J, the gap between germline ends came to 15 bases. The sequence was collected from a human donor in good health. The chain links TRBV30 to TRBJ1-6, with D tentatively TRBD1 (5 bases). Sequencing was carried out using Tregs sorted from blood. The DNA for the CDR3 is TGTGCCTGGAGTGTACGGGGGTTTTCCGGTTCACCCCTCCACTTT. Encoded protein: CAWSVRGFSGSPLHF.